The rows below give T cell receptor beta chains drawn from one sample of a study of T cell responses to AZD1222 COVID-19 vaccine. Repertoires were generated with immunoSEQ multiplex PCR, while TCRdb's copy carries only in-frame clones and drops some. The profile shows some 200,000 clones, approximately 93% of them singletons. The source was peripheral blood, collected 28 days after the second AZD1222 dose. The receptor set was obtained from an adult who received the AZD1222 COVID-19 vaccine. Both conserved end residues are part of each CDR3. The order of the fields is CDR3 protein, CDR3 DNA, D gene, V gene, clone size, CDR3 length, J gene. The D gene is left open where the match is weak. Not every row has a clone size; where given, it reads once, few, many or a size class.

CDR3aa: CASSYSSRGLGKLFF
CDR3nt: TGTGCCAGCAGTTACTCTAGCAGGGGCTTGGGAAAACTGTTTTTT
d_gene: -
v_gene: TRBV6-5
abundance: -
len: 15
j_gene: TRBJ1-4

CDR3aa: CAIPPGQEISEQYF
CDR3nt: TGCGCCATTCCACCGGGACAGGAAATATCCGAGCAGTACTTC
d_gene: TRBD1
v_gene: TRBV10-1
abundance: -
len: 14
j_gene: TRBJ2-7

CDR3aa: CASRDEFTGELFF
CDR3nt: TGTGCCAGCAGGGATGAATTCACCGGGGAGCTGTTTTTT
d_gene: -
v_gene: TRBV2
abundance: -
len: 13
j_gene: TRBJ2-2

CDR3aa: CASSGIGGSYNEQFF
CDR3nt: TGTGCCAGCAGCGGGATAGGGGGGTCTTACAATGAGCAGTTCTTC
d_gene: -
v_gene: TRBV9
abundance: once
len: 15
j_gene: TRBJ2-1

CDR3aa: CASSLFRPSEQFF
CDR3nt: TGCGCCAGCAGCTTATTCCGGCCGTCTGAGCAGTTCTTC
d_gene: -
v_gene: TRBV5-1
abundance: once
len: 13
j_gene: TRBJ2-1

CDR3aa: CASSWDRGNTGELFF
CDR3nt: TGTGCCAGCAGCTGGGACAGGGGGAACACCGGGGAGCTGTTTTTT
d_gene: TRBD1
v_gene: TRBV27
abundance: -
len: 15
j_gene: TRBJ2-2

CDR3aa: CASRVTGSGPEAFF
CDR3nt: TGTGCCAGCAGGGTGACAGGGAGTGGGCCTGAAGCTTTCTTT
d_gene: TRBD1
v_gene: TRBV11-2
abundance: once
len: 14
j_gene: TRBJ1-1

CDR3aa: CASSPTSGGGTGELFF
CDR3nt: TGTGCCAGCAGCCCGACTAGCGGGGGTGGGACCGGGGAGCTGTTTTTT
d_gene: TRBD2
v_gene: TRBV5-4
abundance: -
len: 16
j_gene: TRBJ2-2

CDR3aa: CASLRDPGNTIYF
CDR3nt: TGTGCCAGTCTCCGGGACCCTGGAAACACCATATATTTT
d_gene: -
v_gene: TRBV19
abundance: -
len: 13
j_gene: TRBJ1-3

CDR3aa: CASGQGQPFTDTQYF
CDR3nt: TGTGCCAGCGGACAAGGACAGCCCTTTACAGATACGCAGTATTTT
d_gene: -
v_gene: TRBV11-2
abundance: -
len: 15
j_gene: TRBJ2-3

CDR3aa: CASSAYTVQGSRGYTF
CDR3nt: TGTGCCAGCAGCGCATACACTGTACAGGGCTCAAGGGGCTACACCTTC
d_gene: -
v_gene: TRBV11-1
abundance: -
len: 16
j_gene: TRBJ1-2

CDR3aa: CSAMLSYEQYF
CDR3nt: TGCAGTGCTATGCTCTCCTACGAGCAGTACTTC
d_gene: -
v_gene: TRBV20-1
abundance: once
len: 11
j_gene: TRBJ2-7

CDR3aa: CASSEGRVTQYF
CDR3nt: TGTGCCAGCAGTGAAGGGAGGGTAACCCAGTACTTC
d_gene: -
v_gene: TRBV2
abundance: once
len: 12
j_gene: TRBJ2-5

CDR3aa: CASSSDRAGVDGYTF
CDR3nt: TGTGCCAGCAGCTCAGACAGGGCGGGTGTTGATGGCTACACCTTC
d_gene: TRBD1
v_gene: TRBV7-9
abundance: -
len: 15
j_gene: TRBJ1-2

CDR3aa: CASSPREINYGYTF
CDR3nt: TGTGCCAGCAGTCCCAGGGAGATTAACTATGGCTACACCTTC
d_gene: -
v_gene: TRBV6-5
abundance: -
len: 14
j_gene: TRBJ1-2

CDR3aa: CASSLASRATTEAFF
CDR3nt: TGTGCCAGCAGCTTGGCCTCCAGAGCGACCACTGAAGCTTTCTTT
d_gene: -
v_gene: TRBV5-4
abundance: few
len: 15
j_gene: TRBJ1-1

CDR3aa: CASSTPWGLLNYGYTF
CDR3nt: TGTGCCAGTAGTACACCCTGGGGCCTTCTTAACTATGGCTACACCTTC
d_gene: -
v_gene: TRBV19
abundance: once
len: 16
j_gene: TRBJ1-2

CDR3aa: CSASGAGGYEQYF
CDR3nt: TGCAGTGCTAGTGGGGCAGGCGGGTACGAGCAGTACTTC
d_gene: -
v_gene: TRBV20-1
abundance: -
len: 13
j_gene: TRBJ2-7

CDR3aa: CASSFRQTSKVEQFF
CDR3nt: TGTGCCAGCAGTTTCCGGCAAACATCTAAGGTTGAGCAGTTCTTC
d_gene: -
v_gene: TRBV6-5
abundance: -
len: 15
j_gene: TRBJ2-1

CDR3aa: CASSKGQNQETQYF
CDR3nt: TGTGCCAGCAGCAAAGGCCAGAACCAAGAGACCCAGTACTTC
d_gene: -
v_gene: TRBV7-3
abundance: -
len: 14
j_gene: TRBJ2-5

CDR3aa: CSVGDLGGGAGTDTQYF
CDR3nt: TGCAGCGTGGGTGATCTGGGCGGGGGGGCCGGTACAGATACGCAGTATTTT
d_gene: TRBD2
v_gene: TRBV29-1
abundance: -
len: 17
j_gene: TRBJ2-3

CDR3aa: CASASKGGEDSPLHF
CDR3nt: TGCGCCAGCGCTAGTAAGGGAGGTGAAGATTCACCCCTCCACTTT
d_gene: -
v_gene: TRBV5-1
abundance: -
len: 15
j_gene: TRBJ1-6

CDR3aa: CSASRRSIYNSPLHF
CDR3nt: TGCAGTGCTAGTCGGCGCAGTATCTATAATTCACCCCTCCACTTT
d_gene: -
v_gene: TRBV20-1
abundance: -
len: 15
j_gene: TRBJ1-6

CDR3aa: CASRWDSYTGELFF
CDR3nt: TGTGCCAGCAGGTGGGACAGTTACACCGGGGAGCTGTTTTTT
d_gene: TRBD1
v_gene: TRBV27
abundance: -
len: 14
j_gene: TRBJ2-2

CDR3aa: CASGLGRPTHSPLHF
CDR3nt: TGTGCTAGTGGTTTGGGACGGCCAACGCATTCACCCCTCCACTTT
d_gene: -
v_gene: TRBV12-5
abundance: -
len: 15
j_gene: TRBJ1-6

CDR3aa: CASSWDGEAQHF
CDR3nt: TGTGCCAGCAGTTGGGACGGAGAGGCCCAGCATTTT
d_gene: -
v_gene: TRBV6-5
abundance: -
len: 12
j_gene: TRBJ1-5

CDR3aa: CASSQFFLGGSEAFF
CDR3nt: TGTGCCAGCAGCCAATTCTTCCTAGGGGGCTCTGAAGCTTTCTTT
d_gene: TRBD1
v_gene: TRBV3-1/TRBV3-2
abundance: -
len: 15
j_gene: TRBJ1-1

CDR3aa: CASSGIQGEAFF
CDR3nt: TGTGCCAGCAGCGGAATACAAGGTGAAGCTTTCTTT
d_gene: -
v_gene: TRBV9
abundance: -
len: 12
j_gene: TRBJ1-1

CDR3aa: CASSLGQGYSGYGYTF
CDR3nt: TGTGCCAGCAGCTTAGGACAGGGTTATTCTGGCTATGGCTACACCTTC
d_gene: TRBD1
v_gene: TRBV7-9
abundance: -
len: 16
j_gene: TRBJ1-2

CDR3aa: CASTVDSNTEAFF
CDR3nt: TGCGCCAGCACCGTTGACAGTAACACTGAAGCTTTCTTT
d_gene: -
v_gene: TRBV5-1
abundance: once
len: 13
j_gene: TRBJ1-1

CDR3aa: CASSPGGGVGELFF
CDR3nt: TGTGCCAGCAGCCCCGGGGGGGGTGTCGGGGAGCTGTTTTTT
d_gene: TRBD2
v_gene: TRBV7-6
abundance: -
len: 14
j_gene: TRBJ2-2

CDR3aa: CASSFEADRRYF
CDR3nt: TGTGCCAGCAGTTTTGAGGCGGACAGGAGGTACTTC
d_gene: TRBD1
v_gene: TRBV28
abundance: -
len: 12
j_gene: TRBJ2-4

CDR3aa: CASSLGEGGRLFF
CDR3nt: TGCGCCAGCAGCTTGGGCGAGGGGGGCAGACTGTTTTTT
d_gene: -
v_gene: TRBV5-1
abundance: -
len: 13
j_gene: TRBJ1-4

CDR3aa: CASSLVALGTEAFF
CDR3nt: TGTGCCAGCAGTTTAGTGGCACTCGGAACTGAAGCTTTCTTT
d_gene: -
v_gene: TRBV27
abundance: -
len: 14
j_gene: TRBJ1-1

CDR3aa: CASSTTGGAHRNLNTEAFF
CDR3nt: TGTGCCAGCAGCACAACAGGGGGCGCGCACCGGAACTTGAACACTGAAGCTTTCTTT
d_gene: TRBD1
v_gene: TRBV11-2
abundance: once
len: 19
j_gene: TRBJ1-1

CDR3aa: CASSLGAASGVSTDTQYF
CDR3nt: TGTGCCAGCAGCTTAGGCGCGGCTAGCGGGGTTAGCACAGATACGCAGTATTTT
d_gene: TRBD2
v_gene: TRBV7-6
abundance: -
len: 18
j_gene: TRBJ2-3

CDR3aa: CASSVALGTGLSPLHF
CDR3nt: TGTGCCAGCAGCGTAGCTCTGGGGACAGGGCTTTCACCCCTCCACTTT
d_gene: TRBD1
v_gene: TRBV9
abundance: -
len: 16
j_gene: TRBJ1-6